The clone carrying this T cell receptor (beta chain) appeared many times. The sample is drawn from a study of T cells in Graves' hyperthyroidism and ophthalmopathy. Turning to the study itself: Blood from the periphery was taken at initial diagnosis, before any treatment.

CDR3 length: 16 residues. Germline V gene sequence: CDR1 SEHNR, CDR2 FQNEAQ (reference sequence). The V segment lost 4 bases and the J segment 3 bases; nucleotides outside the gene matches: 10. Those with hyperthyroidism were 18 to 65 years old, newly diagnosed, and ill for under 2 months. This sample holds PBMCs from 9.5 to 10 ml fresh peripheral blood. RNA transcripts provided the source from which TCR beta CDR3 regions were amplified. TCR CDR3 regions were first amplified by RT-PCR with HTBI primers. TCRdb re-called the multiplex PCR reads with MiXCR, one entry per CDR3 protein. The table shows hundreds of thousands of distinct CDR3 sequences, with 12% to 15% occurring only once.

This receptor was identified in a woman aged 18-29 years with Graves' hyperthyroidism. Sequences were obtained from blood. The gene calls are TRBV7-9 and TRBJ2-7, with 9 bases that match TRBD1. In DNA form, the CDR3 reads TGTGCCAGCAGCTCGCCCCCCGGGACAGGGAACTACGAGCAGTACTTC. It encodes CASSSPPGTGNYEQYF.